Described below is a single T cell receptor beta chain sequence and its context. Its antigen is as yet unknown. Germline CDR1 reads SQVTM; CDR2 reads ANQGSEA. This CDR3 has 13 amino acids. Trimming shortened V by 6 bases and J by 0 bases, and 11 bases separated the two germline ends. This sample was included in a study of T cell responses to AZD1222 COVID-19 vaccine. The assay was immunoSEQ multiplex PCR, and TCRdb's table has in-frame clones only and misses some. This table has tens of thousands of clones, more than 70% appearing once. General study points: Only a handful of individuals given AZD1222 were seropositive at baseline. Donors skewed white British and female; clonal diversity was possibly underestimated.

This chain links TRBV29-1 with TRBJ1-2; the D gene is possibly TRBD1 (6 bases). The sequence was obtained from an adult in good health. This specimen was peripheral blood, taken on day 0 of AZD1222 vaccination. The CDR3, as DNA: TGCAGCGTCAGGGGTCCCGCTAACTATGGCTACACCTTC. Residues: CSVRGPANYGYTF. The entire variable domain, with the rest obtained from reference TRBV29-1 and TRBJ1-2, is as follows: SAVISQKPSRDICQRGTSLTIQCQVDSQVTMMFWYRQQPGQSLTLIATANQGSEATYESGFVIDKFPISRPNLTFSTLTVSNMSPEDSSIYLCSVRGPANYGYTFGSGTRLTVV.